A single sample gave rise to the 9 T cell receptor beta chains below, sequenced in a study of T cell responses to AZD1222 COVID-19 vaccine. Clones were sequenced by immunoSEQ multiplex PCR, and TCRdb holds only the in-frame ones, with some missing. The table has around 52,000 clones, around 88% seen once; the top ten hold approximately 15%. The sample was peripheral blood, taken on day 0 of AZD1222 vaccination. The receptors were gathered from an adult in good health.

V and J are TRBV6-1 and TRBJ1-2, with a weak D call TRBD1 (5 bases). The CDR3 covers 16 residues. Germline V gene sequence: CDR1 MNHNS, CDR2 SASEGT. The V gene lost 0 bases and the J gene lost 8 bases, with 19 bases spanning the gap. The CDR3 reads CASSEARPGKAGGYTF. For the CDR3, the DNA is TGTGCCAGCAGTGAAGCTCGGCCAGGGAAGGCGGGCGGCTACACCTTC.

This clone was observed a single time. This chain joins TRBV3-1 (or the pseudogene TRBV3-2) and TRBJ1-2; D is unresolved. This CDR3 is 12 amino acids long. Trimming removed 4 bases from V and 8 bases from J, with 11 bases in between. Germline CDR1 is LGHDT and CDR2 is YNNKEL (reference sequence). CDR3 DNA: TGTGCCAGCAGCCGAGTTTCTAGCGGCTACACCTTC. Encoded protein: CASSRVSSGYTF.

V gene TRBV5-1 combines with J gene TRBJ1-2, with 8 bases matching TRBD1. From germline, CDR1 is SGHRS and CDR2 YFSETQ. With V trimmed by 4 bases and J by 6 bases, 11 bases remained unmatched. There are 15 residues in the CDR3. The chain's CDR3 is CASSALATGDDGYTF. In DNA, the CDR3 is TGCGCCAGCAGCGCACTGGCGACAGGGGACGATGGCTACACCTTC.

The rearrangement uses TRBV19 and TRBJ1-3; TRBD1 is a possible D gene (5 bases). Germline V lookup: CDR1 LNHDA, CDR2 SQIVND (reference sequence). V lost 3 bases, J lost 4 bases, and 13 bases lay in between. The CDR3 length is 15 residues. In DNA, the CDR3 is TGTGCCAGTAGTATCCCCAGGGACCTCGGAAACACCATATATTTT. It translates to CASSIPRDLGNTIYF.

The chain is built from TRBV6-6 and TRBJ2-1; D assignment may be TRBD1 or TRBD2 (5 bases each). The CDR3 length is 16 residues. Germline lookup yields CDR1 MNHNY and CDR2 SVGAGI (reference sequence). Trimming removed 1 base at V and 4 bases at J, with 14 bases between. CDR3 DNA: TGTGCCAGCAGTTACTACTCCGGGACCATGTACAATGAGCAGTTCTTC. It translates to CASSYYSGTMYNEQFF.

This chain links TRBV6-5 with TRBJ2-3; the D is unclear. The CDR3 is 14 residues long. Germline V gives CDR1 MNHEY, CDR2 SVGAGI. Trimming pared 9 bases from V and 0 bases from J, leaving 13 bases between. The CDR3 loop is CASGQTPSTDTQYF. The CDR3 nucleotides read TGTGCCAGTGGGCAGACCCCTAGCACAGATACGCAGTATTTT.

This chain uses TRBV4-2 with TRBJ2-7; D call uncertain. Germline CDR1 is LGHNA and CDR2 is YNFKEQ. V lost 0 bases to trimming and J lost 0 bases, with 15 bases between them. The CDR3 totals 17 residues. The CDR3 loop reads CASSQEGLGPSSYEQYF. The CDR3 region has the DNA TGTGCCAGCAGCCAAGAGGGTCTAGGTCCTAGCTCCTACGAGCAGTACTTC.

The gene calls are TRBV5-6 and TRBJ1-2, with a possible D match to TRBD1 (6 bases). CDR3 size: 16 residues. The germline CDR1 and CDR2 sequences are SGHDT and YYEEEE. The ends were cut back, 2 bases at V and 0 bases at J, with 14 bases in the middle. CDR3 sequence reads: CASSLGQRITNYGYTF. The CDR3, as DNA: TGTGCCAGCAGCTTAGGACAGAGGATAACTAACTATGGCTACACCTTC.

The CDR3 DNA sequence: TGTGCCAGCAGCCCTCGGGACAGGGGAGGGGAAAAACTGTTTTTT. Its protein product is CASSPRDRGGEKLFF. The chain joins TRBV7-8 to TRBJ1-4; TRBD1 matches at 10 bases. The CDR3 is 15 residues long. Germline assignment: CDR1 SGHVS and CDR2 FQNEAQ. Unmatched junction bases numbered 8, after V lost 5 bases and J lost 8 bases.